The 27 T cell receptor beta chains reported below all come from one sample, sequenced in a study of glioma-infiltrating T cells after dendritic cell vaccination. Assay used: immunoSEQ multiplex PCR; TCRdb lists only in-frame clones, some missing. The sample lists about 99,000 clones; 75% to 90% were seen once. Indicated time point: after dendritic cell vaccination, including at tumor progression/relapse. The sequencing used blood, collected after dendritic cell vaccination. These receptors all stem from a human donor with glioblastoma.

CDR3 protein: CASSLLPGQGHSNQPQHF. The DNA for the CDR3 is TGCGCCAGCAGCTTACTACCCGGACAGGGGCATAGCAATCAGCCCCAGCATTTT. The chain has TRBV5-1 and TRBJ1-5; 9 nucleotides agree with TRBD1. The CDR3 runs to 18 residues. CDR1 and CDR2 from the germline V gene are SGHRS and YFSETQ. J was trimmed by 0 bases and V by 2 bases; bases with no gene match: 9.

This clone was seen a handful of times. The rearrangement links TRBV2 to TRBJ2-1, with 12 bases fitting TRBD2. The CDR3 is 14 residues long. V lost 9 bases, J lost 7 bases, and 7 bases stayed unmatched. Germline V lookup: CDR1 SNHLY, CDR2 FYNNEI. For the CDR3, the DNA is TGTGCCAGGACTAGCGGGGGAGTTCGGAATGAGCAGTTCTTC. This encodes CARTSGGVRNEQFF.

V gene TRBV4-1 combines with J gene TRBJ1-6, with D maybe TRBD1 (5 bases). This CDR3 region has 16 residues. CDR1 and CDR2 (germline): MGHRA, YSYEKL. The V gene lost 2 bases and the J gene lost 7 bases, with 15 bases spanning the gap. CDR3 sequence (DNA): TGCGCCAGCAGCCAACCGCGGGGGGGTCGGAATTCACCCCTCCACTTT. Its protein product is CASSQPRGGRNSPLHF.

The chain uses TRBV2 and TRBJ1-1; D unclear. The CDR3 has 14 amino acids. Germline loops: CDR1 SNHLY, CDR2 FYNNEI. Deletions cut 3 bases from V and 3 bases from J, with 11 bases between. The CDR3 here is CASSEMLSDTEAFF. The CDR3 DNA sequence: TGTGCCAGCAGTGAGATGCTCAGTGACACTGAAGCTTTCTTT.

The chain is built from TRBV28 and TRBJ1-2; 7 bases are a match to TRBD1. Losses at the gene ends were 5 bases for V and 8 bases for J; bases not matched to a gene: 8. The CDR3 covers 13 residues. Germline CDR1 MDHEN, CDR2 SYDVKM. As DNA, the CDR3 is TGTGCCAGCAGTCTCACCGGGACAGTAGGCTACACCTTC. This sequence encodes CASSLTGTVGYTF.

This sequence joins TRBV10-3 and TRBJ1-1; TRBD1 matches 10 bases. This CDR3 contains 18 residues. Per germline, CDR1 ENHRY and CDR2 SYGVKD. The V segment lost 2 bases and the J segment 4 bases; nucleotides outside the gene matches: 13. CDR3 nucleotides: TGTGCCATCAGTGAGATGGGGACAGGGGAGGATTTTAGCACTGAAGCTTTCTTT. Its protein is CAISEMGTGEDFSTEAFF.

This clone has only one observation. The genes are TRBV2 and TRBJ2-6; a possible D gene is TRBD2 (5 bases). Trimming removed 6 bases at V and 0 bases at J, with 9 bases between. The CDR3 is made up of 15 amino acids. Germline CDR1 SNHLY, CDR2 FYNNEI. The CDR3 spells CASRAGGSGANVLTF. The CDR3 bases are TGTGCCAGCAGAGCCGGAGGCTCTGGGGCCAACGTCCTGACTTTC.

The chain couples TRBV19 to TRBJ1-1; D is possibly TRBD1 (6 bases). Germline CDR1 and CDR2: LNHDA and SQIVND (reference sequence). Trimming removed 3 bases at V and 5 bases at J, with 13 bases between. The CDR3 contains 14 residues. CDR3 amino acids: CASSIATGLTEAFF. In nucleotides, the CDR3 is TGTGCCAGTAGTATCGCCACAGGGCTAACTGAAGCTTTCTTT.

J is TRBJ1-1 and V is TRBV28, with a possible D match to TRBD1 (6 bases). Germline CDR1 MDHEN, CDR2 SYDVKM. Trimming took off 0 bases at V and 5 bases at J, with 13 bases between the two ends. This CDR3 is 15 amino acids long. The CDR3 reads CASSLWGGGGTEAFF. The CDR3 DNA sequence: TGTGCCAGCAGTTTATGGGGAGGGGGAGGTACTGAAGCTTTCTTT.

The chain links TRBV7-8 to TRBJ2-3; tentatively, D is TRBD2 (6 bases). V was pared by 5 bases and J by 5 bases, with 14 bases between. Germline CDR1 reads SGHVS; CDR2 reads FQNEAQ. This CDR3 has 14 residues. DNA of the CDR3: TGTGCCAGCAGCCCTCAGGCTAGCGTAGATACGCAGTATTTT. It specifies CASSPQASVDTQYF.

This clone was picked up a small number of times. The chain uses TRBV6-1 and TRBJ1-2, with TRBD1 matching over 8 bases. Looked up from germline, CDR1 is MNHNS and CDR2 is SASEGT. This CDR3 is built from 15 residues. V was pared by 5 bases and J by 5 bases, with 10 bases of the junction left unmatched. The CDR3 loop is CASSKNGQGGYGYTF. The DNA of the CDR3 is TGTGCCAGCAGTAAAAACGGACAGGGTGGGTATGGCTACACCTTC.

This clone was seen only a few times. V usage is TRBV2 and J usage is TRBJ2-5; TRBD2 aligns across 9 bases. The J call may be wrong; the DNA end is better matched by TRBJ2-7. CDR3 size: 20 residues. Germline V gives CDR1 SNHLY, CDR2 FYNNEI. The DNA for the CDR3 is TGTGCCAGCAGTGAATATAGGGGTCGGGGACTAGCTGGGAGCTCCTACGAGCAGTACTTC. Its protein product is CASSEYRGRGLAGSSYEQYF.

A few counts support this clone. The chain recombines TRBV6-1 with TRBJ1-5; maybe TRBD1 (5 bases). There are 14 residues in the CDR3. Germline-derived CDR1 and CDR2 are MNHNS and SASEGT. V shed 9 bases and J shed 3 bases, with 15 bases lying between them. Here the CDR3 DNA reads TGTGCCAGTCAATTGGGGGGGAACAATCAGCCCCAGCATTTT. It translates to CASQLGGNNQPQHF.

The chain combines TRBV6-1 with TRBJ2-7; 7 bases are a match to TRBD2. The CDR3 sequence is 16 residues long. V dropped 4 bases and J dropped 5; count of bases not matched to a gene: 14. Per the germline V gene, CDR1 is MNHNS and CDR2 is SASEGT. For the CDR3, the DNA is TGTGCCAGCAGTGCCCCTGCGGTAGCGGGTATCCACGAGCAGTACTTC. Translation: CASSAPAVAGIHEQYF.

The chain carries TRBV2 and TRBJ1-2, with TRBD1 identical over 9 bases. V trimming: 9 bases; J trimming: 7 bases; junction bases outside the gene matches: 6. CDR3 length: 12 residues. CDR1 is SNHLY, CDR2 FYNNEI, per germline. CDR3 amino acids: CAREQGAGGYTF. The CDR3 nucleotides are TGTGCCAGGGAACAGGGGGCGGGTGGCTACACCTTC.

This clone was seen once. The chain couples TRBV5-1 to TRBJ1-2, with D tentatively TRBD1 (5 bases). Germline-derived CDR1 and CDR2 are SGHRS and YFSETQ. V gave up 0 bases and J gave up 6 bases, with 9 bases separating them. The length of the CDR3 is 13 residues. The CDR3 spells CASSLVGEDGYTF. In nucleotides, the CDR3 is TGCGCCAGCAGCTTGGTAGGGGAGGATGGCTACACCTTC.

This clone was detected once. The genes are TRBV5-1 and TRBJ2-3; 7 positions match TRBD2. The CDR3 is 16 amino acids. The germline V gene has CDR1 SGHRS and CDR2 YFSETQ. Trimming cost V 0 bases and J 4 bases; bases outside gene matches: 8. CDR3 sequence reads: CASSLVAGDWADTQYF. The CDR3 nucleotides read TGCGCCAGCAGCTTGGTTGCGGGAGATTGGGCAGATACGCAGTATTTT.

This clone was observed a single time. The chain combines TRBV18 with TRBJ2-2, with D possibly matching TRBD2 (7 bases). Trimming removed 3 bases at V and 3 bases at J, with 11 bases between. The CDR3 consists of 15 residues. Germline loops: CDR1 KGHSH, CDR2 LQKENI. DNA for the CDR3: TGTGCCAGCTCACCTCGGGGGGCGGACACCGGGGAGCTGTTTTTT. This gives the protein CASSPRGADTGELFF. Full variable domain (rest looked up from reference TRBV18 and TRBJ2-2): NAGVMQNPRHLVRRRGQEARLRCSPMKGHSHVYWYRQLPEEGLKFMVYLQKENIIDESGMPKERFSAEFPKEGPSILRIQQVVRGDSAAYFCASSPRGADTGELFFGEGSRLTVL.

This clone was seen only once. The V gene is TRBV5-1, the J gene TRBJ2-3, with D possibly TRBD2 on 7 matching bases. The CDR3 is 18 amino acids. Germline CDR1 and CDR2: SGHRS and YFSETQ. Trimming shortened V by 0 bases and J by 1 base, and 18 bases separated the two germline ends. The CDR3 region has the DNA TGCGCCAGCAGCTTGGCTTACGCGGGGGCCGGGGGCACAGATACGCAGTATTTT. It translates to CASSLAYAGAGGTDTQYF.

The chain recombines TRBV10-3 with TRBJ2-7; possibly TRBD2 for D (7 bases). The V and J ends lost 0 bases and 7 bases respectively, with 13 bases between them. CDR3 size: 14 residues. Germline V gene sequence: CDR1 ENHRY, CDR2 SYGVKD. The CDR3 bases are TGTGCCATCAGTGAGTCGGGGGGGCCGGGGGAGCAGTACTTC. Translated, it gives CAISESGGPGEQYF.

The gene calls are TRBV10-3 and TRBJ2-6; 8 bases agree with TRBD1. Germline V lookup: CDR1 ENHRY, CDR2 SYGVKD. Trimming cost V 8 bases and J 0 bases; bases outside gene matches: 3. The CDR3 runs to 15 residues. The CDR3 spells CAIQDRASGANVLTF. As DNA, the CDR3 is TGTGCCATCCAGGACAGGGCCTCTGGGGCCAACGTCCTGACTTTC.

J is TRBJ2-3 and V is TRBV7-9, with D maybe TRBD2 (6 bases). The germline gives CDR1 SEHNR, CDR2 FQNEAQ (reference sequence). V lost 3 bases and J lost 6, with 13 bases in between. There are 14 residues in the CDR3. This CDR3 is CASSFPGTFDTQYF. For the CDR3, the DNA is TGTGCCAGCAGCTTCCCTGGGACTTTTGATACGCAGTATTTT.

The chain has TRBV11-3 and TRBJ1-1, with a possible D match to TRBD1 (6 bases). From germline, CDR1 is SGHNT and CDR2 YENEEA. The V gene lost 4 bases and the J gene lost 1 base, with 7 bases spanning the gap. The CDR3 length is 13 residues. The CDR3 loop is CASSWTANTEAFF. CDR3 bases: TGTGCCAGCAGCTGGACAGCGAACACTGAAGCTTTCTTT.

The CDR3 bases are TGTGCCAGCAGCAATTGCGGGGACGGCCACTCCTACGAGCAGTACTTC. Its protein is CASSNCGDGHSYEQYF. The chain links TRBV21-1 to TRBJ2-7; the table's D call, TRBD2, has no DNA check behind it. TRBV21-1 is an annotated pseudogene. This CDR3 has 16 residues.

The rearrangement links TRBV7-9 to TRBJ2-7; a possible D gene is TRBD1 (7 bases). Looked up from germline, CDR1 is SEHNR and CDR2 is FQNEAQ (reference sequence). With 5 bases removed from V and 5 bases from J, the gap between germline ends came to 13 bases. This CDR3 has 13 residues. The CDR3 spells CASSQGGWNEQYF. In DNA form, the CDR3 reads TGTGCCAGCAGCCAGGGGGGATGGAACGAGCAGTACTTC.

This rearrangement joins TRBV6-5 to TRBJ2-7, with 8 bases matching TRBD2. The CDR3 has 12 amino acids. V dropped 11 bases and J dropped 6; count of bases not matched to a gene: 9. Germline loops: CDR1 MNHEY, CDR2 SVGAGI. In nucleotides, the CDR3 is TGTGCCTCGACCGGGACTAGGGCCGAGCAGTACTTC. Protein sequence: CASTGTRAEQYF.

A few counts support this clone. The chain has TRBV10-3 and TRBJ1-1, with TRBD1 matching over 7 bases. This CDR3 is 14 amino acids long. Unmatched junction bases numbered 5, after V lost 3 bases and J lost 4 bases. Germline CDR1 is ENHRY and CDR2 is SYGVKD. DNA for the CDR3: TGTGCCATCAGTGAATTCTCAGGGGGCACTGAAGCTTTCTTT. Translation: CAISEFSGGTEAFF.